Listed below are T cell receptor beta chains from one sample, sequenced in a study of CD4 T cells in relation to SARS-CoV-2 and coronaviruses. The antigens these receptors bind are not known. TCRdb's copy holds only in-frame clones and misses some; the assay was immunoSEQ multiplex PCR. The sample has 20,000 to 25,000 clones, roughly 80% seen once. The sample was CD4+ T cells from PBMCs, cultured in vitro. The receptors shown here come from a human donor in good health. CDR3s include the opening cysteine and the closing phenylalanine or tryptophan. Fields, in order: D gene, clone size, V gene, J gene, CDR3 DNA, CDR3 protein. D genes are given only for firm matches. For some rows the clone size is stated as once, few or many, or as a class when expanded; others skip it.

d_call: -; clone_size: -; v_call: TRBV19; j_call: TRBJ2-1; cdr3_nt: TGTGCCAGTAGTATAGAAGGAGCAGGGATCTCCTACAATGAGCAGTTCTTC; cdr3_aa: CASSIEGAGISYNEQFF
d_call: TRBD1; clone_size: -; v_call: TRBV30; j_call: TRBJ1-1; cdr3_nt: TGTGCCTGGAGCGGGTCCAGACAGGGACCCACTGAAGCTTTCTTT; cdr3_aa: CAWSGSRQGPTEAFF
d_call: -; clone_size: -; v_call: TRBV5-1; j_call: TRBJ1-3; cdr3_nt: TGCGCCAGCAGCTTGGCTCTCAGCACCAGCTCTGGAAACACCATATATTTT; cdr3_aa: CASSLALSTSSGNTIYF
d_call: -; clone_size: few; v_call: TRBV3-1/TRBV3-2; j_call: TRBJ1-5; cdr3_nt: TGTGCCAGCAGCCAAGCGTACGGCGATCAGCCCCAGCATTTT; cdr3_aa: CASSQAYGDQPQHF
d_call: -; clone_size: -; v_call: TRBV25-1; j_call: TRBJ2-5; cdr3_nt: TGTGCCAGCAGCTTACAAATGGCCGGGGGCGTAGAGACCCAGTACTTC; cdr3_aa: CASSLQMAGGVETQYF
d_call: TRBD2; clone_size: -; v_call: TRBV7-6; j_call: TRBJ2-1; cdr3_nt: TGTGCCAGCAGCTTAGGGGGAGGGAGCGGATACCCCCTGGAGCAGTTCTTC; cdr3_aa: CASSLGGGSGYPLEQFF
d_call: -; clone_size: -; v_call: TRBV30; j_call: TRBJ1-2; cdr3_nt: TGTGCCTGGAGTGTACTGAGGGTAGGTGGCTACACCTTC; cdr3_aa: CAWSVLRVGGYTF
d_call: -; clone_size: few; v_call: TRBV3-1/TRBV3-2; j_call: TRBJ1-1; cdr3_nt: TGTGCCAGCAGCCTCCGATTGGAGGGGGGGGCTTTCTTT; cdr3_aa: CASSLRLEGGAFF
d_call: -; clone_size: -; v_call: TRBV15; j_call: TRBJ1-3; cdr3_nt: TGTGCCACCAGCAGTGGAGGGAACGGAAACACCATATATTTT; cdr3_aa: CATSSGGNGNTIYF
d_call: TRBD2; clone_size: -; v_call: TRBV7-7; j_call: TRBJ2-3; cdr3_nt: TGTGCCAGCAGCCCTCGGACTAGCGGGAGTGGGGCAGATACGCAGTATTTT; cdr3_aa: CASSPRTSGSGADTQYF
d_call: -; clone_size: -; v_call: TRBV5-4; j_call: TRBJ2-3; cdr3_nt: TGTGCCAGCAGCTCGGACTGGTCGACTAGCACAGATACGCAGTATTTT; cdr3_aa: CASSSDWSTSTDTQYF
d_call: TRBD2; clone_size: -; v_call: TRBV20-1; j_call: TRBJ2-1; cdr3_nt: TGCAGTGCCTTTGGGGGACTAGTGCAGTTCTTC; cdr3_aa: CSAFGGLVQFF
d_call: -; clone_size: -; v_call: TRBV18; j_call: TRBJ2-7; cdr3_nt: TGTGCCAGCTCACTCGAAGCGGACCCCTCCTACGAGCAGTACTTC; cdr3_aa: CASSLEADPSYEQYF
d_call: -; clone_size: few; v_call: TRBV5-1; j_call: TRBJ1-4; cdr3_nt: TGCGCCAGCAGCTTACGGCCCCGAGGGGGACTGTCGACTAATGAAAAACTGTTTTTT; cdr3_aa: CASSLRPRGGLSTNEKLFF
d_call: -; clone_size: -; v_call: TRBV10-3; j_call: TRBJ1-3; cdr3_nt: TGTGCCATCAGTGCGGCCTCGGGAGGGGTAGTAAACACCATATATTTT; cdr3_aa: CAISAASGGVVNTIYF
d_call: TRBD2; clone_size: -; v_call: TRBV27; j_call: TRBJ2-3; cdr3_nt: TGTGCCAGCAGTTTGTCAGCGGGAGGGCCGAACACAGATACGCAGTATTTT; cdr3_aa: CASSLSAGGPNTDTQYF
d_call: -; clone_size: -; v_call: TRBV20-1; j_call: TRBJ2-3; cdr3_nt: TGCAGTGCCGGACCGAGGGGGACGCAGTATTTT; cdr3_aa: CSAGPRGTQYF
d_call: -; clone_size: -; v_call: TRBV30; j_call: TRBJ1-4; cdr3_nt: TGTGCCTGGAGTTCCGGGACCGGGGCGCCCGGTGAAAAACTGTTTTTT; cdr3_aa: CAWSSGTGAPGEKLFF
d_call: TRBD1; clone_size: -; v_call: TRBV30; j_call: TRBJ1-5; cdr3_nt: TGTGCCTGGAGGGAGACAGGGGGTATTGGCAATCAGCCCCAGCATTTT; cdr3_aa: CAWRETGGIGNQPQHF
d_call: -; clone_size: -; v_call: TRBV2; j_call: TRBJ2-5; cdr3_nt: TGTGCCAGCAGTGAAGCGAGGTTTGGGGATATACAAGAGACCCAGTACTTC; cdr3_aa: CASSEARFGDIQETQYF
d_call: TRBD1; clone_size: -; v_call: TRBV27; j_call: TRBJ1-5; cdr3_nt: TGTGCCAGCAGTCCCTTGGGACAGATCTGGTATAGCAATCAGCCCCAGCATTTT; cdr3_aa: CASSPLGQIWYSNQPQHF
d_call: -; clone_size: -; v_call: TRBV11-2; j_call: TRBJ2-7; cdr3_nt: TGTGCCAGCAGCTTATGGACTGAGAAGACCTACGAGCAGTACTTC; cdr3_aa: CASSLWTEKTYEQYF
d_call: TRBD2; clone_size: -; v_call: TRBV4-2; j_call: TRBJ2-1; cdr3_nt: TGTGCCAGCAGCCCCCTGCAAGCGGGAGTCAATGAGCAGTTCTTC; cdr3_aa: CASSPLQAGVNEQFF
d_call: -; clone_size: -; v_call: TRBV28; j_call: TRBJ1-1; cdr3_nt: TGTGCCAGCAGTACCCAGGGGACTGAAGCTTTCTTT; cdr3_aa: CASSTQGTEAFF
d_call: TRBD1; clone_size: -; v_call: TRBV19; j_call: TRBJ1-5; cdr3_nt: TGTGCCAGTAGTATAGTCCCCGACAGGGGGCGGGACGGCAATCAGCCCCAGCATTTT; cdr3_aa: CASSIVPDRGRDGNQPQHF
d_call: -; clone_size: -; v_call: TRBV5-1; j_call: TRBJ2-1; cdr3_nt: TGCGCCAGCAGCACGTACCCGGGACAAAACAATGAGCAGTTCTTC; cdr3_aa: CASSTYPGQNNEQFF
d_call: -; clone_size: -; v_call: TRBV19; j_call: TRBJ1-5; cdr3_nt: TGTGCCAGTAGTATTCCTCAGGGAAACAATCAGCCCCAGCATTTT; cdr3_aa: CASSIPQGNNQPQHF
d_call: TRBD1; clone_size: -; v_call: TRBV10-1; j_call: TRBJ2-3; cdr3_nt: TGCGCCAGCAGTGATCAGGGGGCTGGCACAGATACGCAGTATTTT; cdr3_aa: CASSDQGAGTDTQYF
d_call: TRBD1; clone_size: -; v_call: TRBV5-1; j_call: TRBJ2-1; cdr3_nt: TGCGCCAGCAGCCCCGGACAGGGGGCGTTCTATGAGCAGTTCTTC; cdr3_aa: CASSPGQGAFYEQFF
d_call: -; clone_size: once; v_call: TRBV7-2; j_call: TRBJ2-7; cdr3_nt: TGTGCCAGCAGCTTAGCGGCTGTTCAACCCGAGCAGTACTTC; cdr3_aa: CASSLAAVQPEQYF
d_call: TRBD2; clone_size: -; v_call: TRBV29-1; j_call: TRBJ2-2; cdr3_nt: TGCAGCGTACTGGGACTAGCGGGAGCGTTGAACACCGGGGAGCTGTTTTTT; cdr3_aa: CSVLGLAGALNTGELFF
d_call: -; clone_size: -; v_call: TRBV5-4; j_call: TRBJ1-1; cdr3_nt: TGTGCCAGCAGCTTGCTCACGGGGGGGGAAGCTTTCTTT; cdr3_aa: CASSLLTGGEAFF
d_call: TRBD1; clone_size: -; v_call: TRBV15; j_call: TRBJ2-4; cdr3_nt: TGTGCCACCAGCAGAGATCGAAGGGGGCGGCACATTCAGTACTTC; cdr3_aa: CATSRDRRGRHIQYF
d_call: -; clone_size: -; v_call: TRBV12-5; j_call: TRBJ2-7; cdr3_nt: TGTGCTAGTGGTTTGCCAACCCTCGACAGAGCCAGCCAGTACTTC; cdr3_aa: CASGLPTLDRASQYF
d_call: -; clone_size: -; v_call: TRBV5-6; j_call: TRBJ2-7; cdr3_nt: TGTGCCAGCAGCCGTCCAGGGTTCTACGAGCAGTACTTC; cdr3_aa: CASSRPGFYEQYF
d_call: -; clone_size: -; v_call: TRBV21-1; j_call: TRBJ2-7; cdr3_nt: TGTGCCAGCAGCAAATGGGGGACTAGGAATTTGTACGAGCAGTACTTC; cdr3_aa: CASSKWGTRNLYEQYF
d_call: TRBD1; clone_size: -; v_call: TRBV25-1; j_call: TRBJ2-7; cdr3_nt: TGTGCCAGCGCTCGGGGACAGGGTATATACGAGCAGTACTTC; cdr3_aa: CASARGQGIYEQYF
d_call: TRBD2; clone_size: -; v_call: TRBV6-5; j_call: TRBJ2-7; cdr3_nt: TGTGCCAGCAGTAACCGGGCTAGCGGGACCGAGCAGTACTTC; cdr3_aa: CASSNRASGTEQYF
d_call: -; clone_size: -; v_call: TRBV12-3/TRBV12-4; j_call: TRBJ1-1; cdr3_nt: TGTGCCAGCCTTATCACGATGAACACTGAAGCTTTCTTT; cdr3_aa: CASLITMNTEAFF
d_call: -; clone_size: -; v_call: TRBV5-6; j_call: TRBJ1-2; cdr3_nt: TGTGCCAGCAGCTTGTTTTCAGGGGCTAACTATGGCTACACCTTC; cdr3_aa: CASSLFSGANYGYTF
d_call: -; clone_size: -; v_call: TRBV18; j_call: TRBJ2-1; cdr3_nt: TGTGCCAGCTCACCAGGTAACTACAATGAGCAGTTCTTC; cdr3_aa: CASSPGNYNEQFF
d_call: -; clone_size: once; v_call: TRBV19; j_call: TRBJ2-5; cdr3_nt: TGTGCCAGCCGCTCTGGGGGAGAGACCCAGTACTTC; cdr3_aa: CASRSGGETQYF
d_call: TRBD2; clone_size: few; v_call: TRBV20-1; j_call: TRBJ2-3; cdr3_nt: TGCAGTGCTAGTCCGTCTAGCGGGAGTATATTAGATACGCAGTATTTT; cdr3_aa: CSASPSSGSILDTQYF
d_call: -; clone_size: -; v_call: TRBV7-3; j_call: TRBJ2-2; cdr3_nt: TGTGCCAGCAGCTCCCCTCCCATTGCGAACACCGGGGAGCTGTTTTTT; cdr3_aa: CASSSPPIANTGELFF
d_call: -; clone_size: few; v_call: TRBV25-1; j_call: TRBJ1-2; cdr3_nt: TGTGCCAGCACCCCAGGGGTTGGCTACACCTTC; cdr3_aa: CASTPGVGYTF
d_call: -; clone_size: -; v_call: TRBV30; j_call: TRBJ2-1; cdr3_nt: TGTGCCTGGAGTGTCGGGACCAATTACAATGAGCAGTTCTTC; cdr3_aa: CAWSVGTNYNEQFF
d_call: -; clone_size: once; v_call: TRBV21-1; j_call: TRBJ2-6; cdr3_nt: TGTGCCAGCAGCAAAGCGTGCCGGATTAAGTTTTTCTCTGGGGCCAACGTCCTGACTTTC; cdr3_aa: CASSKACRIKFFSGANVLTF
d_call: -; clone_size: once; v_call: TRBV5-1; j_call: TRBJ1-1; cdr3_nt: TGCGCCAGCAGATCATCAAGCGAGATCTCGAACACTGAAGCTTTCTTT; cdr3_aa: CASRSSSEISNTEAFF
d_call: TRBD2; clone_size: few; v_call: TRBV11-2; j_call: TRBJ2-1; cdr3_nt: TGTGCCAGCAGGAGAGACCGACTAGCGGTAAATGAGCAGTTCTTC; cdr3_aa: CASRRDRLAVNEQFF
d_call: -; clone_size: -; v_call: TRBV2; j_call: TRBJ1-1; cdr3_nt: TGTGCCAGCAGTGAAACTGGTGACACTGAAGCTTTCTTT; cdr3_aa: CASSETGDTEAFF
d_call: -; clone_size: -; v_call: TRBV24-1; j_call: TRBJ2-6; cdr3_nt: TGTGCCACCAGGGGATCTGGGGCCAACGTCCTGACTTTC; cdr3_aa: CATRGSGANVLTF
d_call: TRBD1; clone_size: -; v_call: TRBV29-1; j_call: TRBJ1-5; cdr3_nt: TGCAGCGTTGCGGGACAGGGAGGGAGCAATCAGCCCCAGCATTTT; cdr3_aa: CSVAGQGGSNQPQHF
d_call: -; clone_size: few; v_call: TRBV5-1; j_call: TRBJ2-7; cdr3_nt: TGCGCCAGCAGCTTGGGGACCGGGACTTCGTACAGTTCCTACGAGCAGTACTTC; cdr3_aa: CASSLGTGTSYSSYEQYF
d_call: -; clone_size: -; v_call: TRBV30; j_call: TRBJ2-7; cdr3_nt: TGTGCCTGGAGTAGGCAACTCTCCTACGAGCAGTACTTC; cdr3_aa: CAWSRQLSYEQYF
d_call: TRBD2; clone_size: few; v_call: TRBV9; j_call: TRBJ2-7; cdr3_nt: TGTGCCAGCAGCTCGGGACTAGCGGACTCCTACGAGCAGTACTTC; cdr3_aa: CASSSGLADSYEQYF
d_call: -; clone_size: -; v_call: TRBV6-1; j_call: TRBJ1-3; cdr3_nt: TGTGCCAGCAGTGAATTGGGGGACGGAAACACCATATATTTT; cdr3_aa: CASSELGDGNTIYF
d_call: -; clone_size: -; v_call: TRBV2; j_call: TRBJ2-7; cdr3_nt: TGTGCCAGCAGTTACAGGGATTCCACGGGAGAGCAGTACTTC; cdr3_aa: CASSYRDSTGEQYF
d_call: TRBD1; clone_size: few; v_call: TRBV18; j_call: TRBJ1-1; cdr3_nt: TGTGCCAGCTTACAGGATGAGGGGGCTGGTGGGAACACTGAAGCTTTCTTT; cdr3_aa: CASLQDEGAGGNTEAFF
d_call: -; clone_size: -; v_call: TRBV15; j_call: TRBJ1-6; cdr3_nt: TGTGCCACCAGCAGGGACAGCTCCTATAATTCACCCCTCCACTTT; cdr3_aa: CATSRDSSYNSPLHF